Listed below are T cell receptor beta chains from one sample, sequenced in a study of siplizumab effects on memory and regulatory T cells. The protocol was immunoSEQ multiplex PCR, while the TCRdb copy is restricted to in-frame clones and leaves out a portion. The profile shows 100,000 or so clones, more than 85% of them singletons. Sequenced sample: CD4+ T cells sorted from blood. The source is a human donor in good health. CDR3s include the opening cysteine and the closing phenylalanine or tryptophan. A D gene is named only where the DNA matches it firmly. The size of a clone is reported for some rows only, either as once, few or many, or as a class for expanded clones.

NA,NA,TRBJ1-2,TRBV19,TGTGCCAGTAGTATAGTAACGGGGGCGCGGGGCTACACCTTC,CASSIVTGARGYTF
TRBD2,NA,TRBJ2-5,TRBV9,TGTGCCAGCAGCGTATCTAGCGGGAGGGCCGGGGAGACCCAGTACTTC,CASSVSSGRAGETQYF
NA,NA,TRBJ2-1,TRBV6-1,TGTGCCAGCAGTGAAGCTGCTGGCGGAAGCTCCTACAATGAGCAGTTCTTC,CASSEAAGGSSYNEQFF
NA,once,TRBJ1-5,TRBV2,TGTGCCAGCTCAGCGGGGTCGTTTCAGCCCCAGCATTTT,CASSAGSFQPQHF
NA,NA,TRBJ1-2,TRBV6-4,TGTGCCAGCAGTGACAACTATGGCTACACCTTC,CASSDNYGYTF
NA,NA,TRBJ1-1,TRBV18,TGTGCCAGCTCACCACCGTCACAGGTTGGTTTCTTT,CASSPPSQVGFF
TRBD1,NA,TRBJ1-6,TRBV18,TGTGCCAGCTCAACCGGGACAGCATATAATTCACCCCTCCACTTT,CASSTGTAYNSPLHF
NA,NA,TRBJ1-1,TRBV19,TGTGCCAGTAGTAAACAACAGGGACTGAACACTGAAGCTTTCTTT,CASSKQQGLNTEAFF
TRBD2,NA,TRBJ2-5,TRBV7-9,TGTGCCAGCAGCCCCAGCGCCGGACTAGCGGGAGGAGAGACCCAGTACTTC,CASSPSAGLAGGETQYF
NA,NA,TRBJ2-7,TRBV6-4,TGTGCCAGCAGTGTGGGGGCCGGTCCCTACGAGCAGTACTTC,CASSVGAGPYEQYF
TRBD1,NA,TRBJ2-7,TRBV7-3,TGTGCCAGCAGCCCGCTCTCTACGGGACAGGCGACTTACGAGCAGTACTTC,CASSPLSTGQATYEQYF
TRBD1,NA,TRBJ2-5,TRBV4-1,TGCGCCAGCAGCTATTCCGGGACAGGGGGGGAGACCCAGTACTTC,CASSYSGTGGETQYF
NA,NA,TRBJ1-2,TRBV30,TGTGCCTGGAGTGGAGGGACACTGAACTATGGCTACACCTTC,CAWSGGTLNYGYTF
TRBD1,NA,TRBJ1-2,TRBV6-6,TGTGCCAGCAGGACCTCCCAGGGGGCCGAAGGCTACACCTTC,CASRTSQGAEGYTF
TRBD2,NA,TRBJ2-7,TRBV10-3,TGTGCCATCAGGACTAGCGGGAACTACGAGCAGTACTTC,CAIRTSGNYEQYF
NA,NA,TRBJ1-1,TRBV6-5,TGTGCCAGCAGTCAAACCGGGACCGCCGTTGAAGCTTTCTTT,CASSQTGTAVEAFF
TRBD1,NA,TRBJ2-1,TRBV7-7,TGTGCTAGCAGCCAGACGACAGGGGTGAACAATGAGCAGTTCTTC,CASSQTTGVNNEQFF
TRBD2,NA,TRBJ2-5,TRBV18,TGTGCCAGCTCACCCGGCGGGGGACCAGAGACCCAGTACTTC,CASSPGGGPETQYF
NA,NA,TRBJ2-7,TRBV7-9,TGTGCCAGCAGCCCTCTGTCCTACGAGCAGTACTTC,CASSPLSYEQYF
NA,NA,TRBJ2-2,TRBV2,TGTGCCAGCAGTGAAAGGAGACCCCATGGTACCGGGGAGCTGTTTTTT,CASSERRPHGTGELFF
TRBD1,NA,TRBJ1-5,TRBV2,TGTGCCAGCAGCGCCGGGACAGGGGTCAATCAGCCCCAGCATTTT,CASSAGTGVNQPQHF
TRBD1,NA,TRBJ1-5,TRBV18,TGTGCCAGCTCACTGGACAGGAATCAGCCCCAGCATTTT,CASSLDRNQPQHF
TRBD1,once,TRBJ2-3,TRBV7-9,TGTGCCAGCAGCTCTTACAGGGGGCATTACGCTACGCAGTATTTT,CASSSYRGHYATQYF
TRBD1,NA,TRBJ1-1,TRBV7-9,TGTGCCAGCACCACAACAGGGGGAAACACTGAAGCTTTCTTT,CASTTTGGNTEAFF
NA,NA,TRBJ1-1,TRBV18,TGTGCCAGCCTACTTGGATGGAACACTGAAGCTTTCTTT,CASLLGWNTEAFF
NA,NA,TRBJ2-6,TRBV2,TGTGCCAGCAGTCAGGACGGCTCTGGGGCCAACGTCCTGACTTTC,CASSQDGSGANVLTF
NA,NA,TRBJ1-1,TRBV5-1,TGCGCCAGCAGCTTGGTGGTGGGGGTCACTGAAGCTTTCTTT,CASSLVVGVTEAFF
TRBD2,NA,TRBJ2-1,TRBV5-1,TGCGCCAGCAGCTTGGGGACTAGCGGGAGTCTGTATGAGCAGTTCTTC,CASSLGTSGSLYEQFF
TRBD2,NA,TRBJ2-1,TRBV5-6,TGTGCCAGCAGCTTGGATTCGGGAGGGACCAATGAGCAGTTCTTC,CASSLDSGGTNEQFF
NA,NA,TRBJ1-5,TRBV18,TGTGCCAGCTCACCATCCTGGGACACCTATCAGCCCCAGCATTTT,CASSPSWDTYQPQHF
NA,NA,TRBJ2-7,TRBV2,TGTGCCAGCACGATCCACTACGAGCAGTACTTC,CASTIHYEQYF
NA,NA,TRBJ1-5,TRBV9,TGTGCCAGCAATCAGCCCCAGCATTTT,CASNQPQHF
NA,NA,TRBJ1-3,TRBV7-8,TGTGCCAGCAGCTACCGACCGGTTATCTCTGGAAACACCATATATTTT,CASSYRPVISGNTIYF
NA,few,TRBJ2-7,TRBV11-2,TGTGCCAGCAGCTTACCTCCGACTTCAGGAGGCGAGCAGTACTTC,CASSLPPTSGGEQYF
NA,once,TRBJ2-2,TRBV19,TGTGCCAGTAGGCGGGCCGGGACACTGAACACCGGGGAGCTGTTTTTT,CASRRAGTLNTGELFF
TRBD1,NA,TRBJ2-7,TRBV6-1,TGTGCCAGCAGTCCAGGGGGATACGAGCAGTACTTC,CASSPGGYEQYF
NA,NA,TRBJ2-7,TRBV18,TGTGCCAGCTCCCCGAGCTCCTACGAGCAGTACTTC,CASSPSSYEQYF
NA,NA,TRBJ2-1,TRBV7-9,TGTGCCAGCAGCTCTCGAGGGGTAACCTGGGATGAGCAGTTCTTC,CASSSRGVTWDEQFF
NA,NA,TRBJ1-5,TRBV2,TGTGCCAGCAGTGACGGTTCAGGTCAGCCCCAGCATTTT,CASSDGSGQPQHF
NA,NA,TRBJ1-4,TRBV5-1,TGCGCCACCCGGTCGGGTTTTCGCACAGAAAAACTGTTTTTT,CATRSGFRTEKLFF
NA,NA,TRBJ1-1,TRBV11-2,TGTGCCAGCAGCCCCAGGGCCATGAACACTGAAGCTTTCTTT,CASSPRAMNTEAFF
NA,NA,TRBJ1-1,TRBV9,TGTGCCAGCAGCGTAGGAGCCCAGATGAACACTGAAGCTTTCTTT,CASSVGAQMNTEAFF
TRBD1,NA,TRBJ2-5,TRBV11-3,TGTGCCAGCAGCCCGGGACAGGGGGCGCTTGGAGGAGAGACCCAGTACTTC,CASSPGQGALGGETQYF
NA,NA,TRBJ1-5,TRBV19,TGTGCCAGTAGTATCAGGGTCGGACAGCCCCAGCATTTT,CASSIRVGQPQHF
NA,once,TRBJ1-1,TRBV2,TGTGCCAGCAGTGATCCCAAGGGTAGTCTCCGCACTGAAGCTTTCTTT,CASSDPKGSLRTEAFF
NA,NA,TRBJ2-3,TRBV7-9,TGTGCCAGCAGCTTGCCCAGGGTCCTGCCAGATACGCAGTATTTT,CASSLPRVLPDTQYF
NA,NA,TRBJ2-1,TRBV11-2,TGTGCCAGCAGCTTAGATATGAGGGATGAGCAGTTCTTC,CASSLDMRDEQFF
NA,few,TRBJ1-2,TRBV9,TGTGCCAGCAGCCCCCAAGGGGTGACTAACTATGGCTACACCTTC,CASSPQGVTNYGYTF
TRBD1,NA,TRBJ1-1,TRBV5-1,TGCGCCAGCAGCAGAGAGACAGGGGCGAACACTGAAGCTTTCTTT,CASSRETGANTEAFF